Sequencing of this T cell receptor (beta chain) was carried out in a study of T cells after yellow fever vaccination (dated 2019 in TCRdb). For context, the study as a whole: Libraries from fractions with low cell numbers were prepared with the SMART-Seq v4 Ultra Low Input RNA kit. To follow T-cell clones before and after both primary and booster YFV17D yellow fever vaccination, bulk TCR alpha and beta repertoires underwent longitudinal sequencing. Two healthy male donors, one aged 18 to 30 and one aged 30 to 40 years, were included in the cohort. Blood was collected at multiple timepoints before and after primary and secondary immunization, and bulk PBMC replicates and cell subsets were isolated. What the study reported, not specific to this receptor: A small share of clonotypes was detected in both CD4 and CD8 compartments, with the overlap likely arising from convergent recombination. The study included only two donors, which limits how far the findings can be generalized. Compared with the primary T-cell response, the secondary T-cell response was faster but weaker, reaching its peak on day 5 rather than on day 15. Most clones expanded after primary vaccination (96% of CD4 and around 88% of CD8) were re-detected after the booster, suggesting that broad memory maintenance occurred. Computational filtering was required because FACS-sorted repertoires could contain abundant contaminating clonotypes from the bulk population.

Sample treatment or condition, as interpreted from the label and publication: live attenuated yellow fever vaccine strain. Two biological replicates of bulk PBMCs were collected at each blood-draw timepoint. PBMCs were isolated from peripheral blood using a standard Ficoll-Paque protocol. TriZol was used to extract RNA from bulk PBMCs, from CD4 and CD8 fractions, and from dextramer-positive and dextramer-negative fractions. TCR cDNA was synthesized by 5'RACE template switching, which introduced a universal primer site and unique molecular identifiers. Priming for cDNA synthesis came from both the TCR alpha and TCR beta constant segments. Library amplification used two PCR steps, and the second PCR step added sample barcodes and sequencing adapters. Sequencing of libraries was performed on Illumina HiSeq 2500 (2x100 bp) or NovaSeq (2x150 bp). Per the original workflow: Reads were demultiplexed and collapsed into UMI consensus sequences with MIGEC, and V(D)J alignment was performed with MiXCR. Vaccine-responding clonotypes were identified with edgeR using replicate PBMC samples, with FDR below 0.01 and a log2 fold change above 5 up to day 15 being required. Each bulk clonotype was labeled CD4 or CD8 based on which sequenced repertoire, CD4 or CD8, contained the clonotype at higher abundance. In-frame beta chains were kept once TCRdb had trimmed the public reads at Q25 with fastp and called clones with MiXCR. CDR3 protein duplicates are merged, each entry listing the most common genes and DNA. The V and J calls follow TCRdb's processing rather than the paper's. The sample includes 300,000 to 350,000 distinct CDR3 sequences, with 8.1% observed a single time. The top ten constitute approximately 16% of the sample.

CDR1 WSHSY and CDR2 SAAADI were looked up in the germline V gene. Its CDR3 holds 15 amino acids, cysteine through phenylalanine. Just CDR3 DNA is preserved here, 45 bases in frame from base 1. The junction carries 8 bases between V and J, which are trimmed by 1 base and 0 bases respectively. On this clonotype itself: Its specific antigen is unknown. No much larger clone is present one base from it, and per-base qualities are unavailable.

This sequence uses TRBV10-2 and TRBJ2-3; no D gene is confidently identified. This TCR derives from a man between 18 and 35 years old who received the YFV17D yellow fever vaccine. Sample: PBMCs, taken roughly 46 days after the first yellow fever vaccination. The DNA sequence reads TGCGCCAGCAGTGAGTTTTACAGCAGCACAGATACGCAGTATTTT. Its protein product is CASSEFYSSTDTQYF.